This T cell receptor beta chain was observed in a study of blood T cell repertoires in COVID-19. Germline V gene lookup returns CDR1 MDHEN and CDR2 SYDVKM. This CDR3 has 15 residues. The V end was cut by 2 bases, the J end by 1 base, with 11 bases between. TCRdb keeps only in-frame clones here, not all; method: immunoSEQ multiplex PCR. The sample lists roughly 110,000 clones, about 79% occurring once. The chain links TRBV28 to TRBJ1-1; TRBD1 is a possible D gene (6 bases). Sequencing was done on a sample of peripheral blood. The origin of this receptor is an elderly man with COVID-19, enrolled during active disease. The chain's CDR3 is CASSLPRTANTEAFF. CDR3 nucleotides: TGTGCCAGCAGTTTACCACGGACAGCGAACACTGAAGCTTTCTTT. Combining the CDR3 with reference TRBV28 and TRBJ1-1 gives the whole variable domain DVKVTQSSRYLVKRTGEKVFLECVQDMDHENMFWYRQDPGLGLRLIYFSYDVKMKEKGDIPEGYSVSREKKERFSLILESASTNQTSMYLCASSLPRTANTEAFFGQGTRLTVV.